This paragraph reports one TCR beta chain. No antigen is known for it. Base qualities are not recorded, but no much larger clone differs from it by a single base. The immunoSEQ Assay, a bias-controlled multiplex PCR, was used to amplify TCRbeta CDR3 regions from genomic DNA. The paper's data handling went like this. The number of nucleated cells in each sample was estimated by amplification of reference gene primers within the assay. Sequence reads were collapsed and filtered to measure the absolute abundance of every unique TCRbeta CDR3 rearrangement. For each sample, productive Simpson clonality was calculated as the square root of Simpson's diversity index over productive rearrangements. Imported from immuneACCESS, the table was reduced by TCRdb to in-frame sequences with V and J called. These copies leave out some clones; in studies compared against another copy, an unresolved V gene accounts for under half, and the cause of the remainder is not known. Clonal size and the V and J genes are those of that table, whereas D and trimming came from the DNA. For this sample there are 200,000 to 250,000 clones; approximately 78% appear just once. Approximately 8.4% of the sample rests with the top ten.

According to the germline V gene, CDR1 reads SGHRS and CDR2 reads YFSETQ. The CDR3 sequence holds 14 residues, the cysteine and phenylalanine included. Only the CDR3 DNA stays, 42 bases, in frame from base 1. V is cut back by 6 bases and J by 5 bases, with 7 bases in the junction unmatched. At one collaborating source in Seattle, patients were enrolled during active infection and were followed longitudinally through the course of disease. Whole blood was collected in K2EDTA tubes by collaborating institutions according to the institutions' own protocols. For TCRbeta analysis, collaborator samples were shipped as frozen whole blood, as isolated PBMCs, or as DNA extracted from either sample type. These data are taken from a study of blood T cell repertoires in COVID-19 (dated by TCRdb to between 2020 and 2021). Some background on the complete study: Samples from collaborators originated in the United States, Italy and Spain and spanned both the acute and convalescent phases of COVID-19. The material from the prospective study consisted of cDNA or gDNA derived from T cells, B-cell-depleted T cells, or PBMCs. The dataset comprised deeply sampled blood TCRbeta repertoires from subjects exposed to, actively infected with, or recovered from COVID-19. The repertoires were made available in a free public database intended to serve as a resource for research on the immune response to SARS-CoV-2. Samples were obtained from the ongoing ImmuneRACE study (first 160 participants) and from 1,254 subjects provided by 6 global collaborators. The sample metadata nearly always contained a de-identified subject ID, COVID-19 status, age in years and sex. Where available, HLA class I and class II types were obtained from metadata supplied by the sample provider rather than from assay-based typing.

Overall study results and their limits: Clinical and demographic metadata were provided uncurated, with the amount varying by source and participant.

The sample taken for sequencing was peripheral blood. Here the chain combines TRBV5-1 and TRBJ1-2, and 10 junction bases match TRBD1. The receptor comes from an elderly woman with COVID-19, enrolled during active disease. Read as DNA, the sequence is TGCGCCAGCACCCCGGGACAGGGGTCTTATGGCTACACCTTC. Translated, it gives CASTPGQGSYGYTF.